These 28 T cell receptor beta chains share one sample of origin, sequenced in a study of CD8 T cells in Susac syndrome (dated by TCRdb to the late 2010s). The protocol used for the library was the immunoSEQ multiplex PCR assay. RNA was extracted with the RNeasy kit and roughly 0.45 to 1 ug was reverse transcribed using random hexamers. TCRdb itself trimmed the public reads at Q25 with fastp, ran MiXCR and retained productive beta chains. Identical CDR3 proteins give one entry, which carries the most common genes and DNA. For this sample the table gives some 450,000 distinct CDR3 sequences, of which roughly 85% were detected only once. The ten largest clonotypes hold more than 0.09% of the sample. Sample: CD8+ T cells from PBMCs. The receptors here all came from a human donor with multiple sclerosis.

The chain uses TRBV6-2 or TRBV6-3 and TRBJ1-2; 7 nucleotides line up with TRBD1. With V trimmed by 5 bases and J by 3 bases, 9 bases remained unmatched. The CDR3 consists of 15 residues. CDR1 and CDR2 (germline): MNHEY, SVGEGT. CDR3 sequence (DNA): TGTGCCAGCAGTCCCGGACAGGATAGTTACTATGGCTACACCTTC. This sequence encodes CASSPGQDSYYGYTF.

The chain links TRBV24-1 to TRBJ2-3; TRBD2 is a possible D gene (5 bases). This CDR3 contains 15 residues. Germline loops: CDR1 KGHDR, CDR2 SFDVKD. V lost 3 bases, J lost 5 bases, and 14 bases lay in between. The CDR3 DNA follows: TGTGCCACCAGTGATCCGGCGGAGGCTTTAGATACGCAGTATTTT. It specifies CATSDPAEALDTQYF.

This clonotype showed up just a few times. The chain couples TRBV6-5 to TRBJ2-7, with TRBD1 as a possible D gene (6 bases). V lost 0 bases, J lost 6 bases, and 9 bases lay in between. CDR3 length: 13 residues. CDR1 is MNHEY, CDR2 SVGAGI, per germline. CDR3 in amino acids: CASSYSAGVEQYF. CDR3 bases: TGTGCCAGCAGTTACTCGGCAGGGGTCGAGCAGTACTTC.

In its sample, this clonotype was seen once. The chain uses TRBV2 and TRBJ1-6; tentatively, D is TRBD1 (5 bases). This CDR3 spans 15 amino acids. V was shortened by 5 bases and J by 7 bases, with 15 bases between the two germline ends. Germline values: CDR1 SNHLY, CDR2 FYNNEI. The CDR3 DNA follows: TGTGCCAGCAGTCCCCCGGGACCTCTCAATTCACCCCTCCACTTT. It codes for CASSPPGPLNSPLHF.

The CDR3, as DNA: TGTGCCAGCAGCTTGTTCAGGCTAGGAGACACCGGGGAGCTGTTTTTT. It is translated as CASSLFRLGDTGELFF. The J gene is TRBJ2-2, the V gene TRBV5-4; no reliable D call. V was clipped by 1 base and J by 3 bases, with 13 bases between them. The CDR3 runs 16 residues. CDR1 and CDR2 from the germline V gene are SGHNT and YYREEE (reference sequence).

A single count supports this clonotype. The chain has TRBV5-4 and TRBJ2-1; a weak D match, TRBD1 (6 bases). Germline-derived CDR1 and CDR2 are SGHNT and YYREEE (reference sequence). This CDR3 comprises 15 residues. The ends were cut back, 0 bases at V and 3 bases at J, with 10 bases in the middle. The CDR3 bases are TGTGCCAGCAGCTTGGGACAGGAAAACTACAATGAGCAGTTCTTC. It specifies CASSLGQENYNEQFF.

The chain combines TRBV25-1 with TRBJ2-5; D is perhaps TRBD2 (6 bases). The germline V gene has CDR1 MGHDK and CDR2 SYGVNS. The CDR3 runs 15 residues. Trimming pared 0 bases from V and 4 bases from J, leaving 12 bases between. The CDR3 nucleotides are TGTGCCAGCAGTGAATACGACGGCGGGGTAGAGACCCAGTACTTC. Protein sequence: CASSEYDGGVETQYF.

This clonotype was observed a few times. Sequence at one end of the junction differs from germline and may be a read error. This chain connects TRBV4-1 to TRBJ1-1, with 8 bases lining up with TRBD1. Germline V gene lookup returns CDR1 MGHRA and CDR2 YSYEKL. The CDR3 runs 14 residues. CDR3 nucleotide sequence: TGTGCCAGTAGCCACGGACAGGGGAACACTGAAGCTTTCTTT. Translating it yields CASSHGQGNTEAFF.

The chain recombines TRBV6-1 with TRBJ1-1; tentative D call: TRBD1 (6 bases). CDR1 is MNHNS and CDR2 is SASEGT in the germline V gene. The length of the CDR3 is 11 residues. V was trimmed by 8 bases and J by 6 bases, leaving 10 bases between them. CDR3 sequence (DNA): TGTGCCAGCGAGGGGGGTCCTGAAGCTTTCTTT. Translation: CASEGGPEAFF.

The genes are TRBV18 and TRBJ2-7; D gene unclear. Germline V gene sequence: CDR1 KGHSH, CDR2 LQKENI. The V and J ends lost 1 base and 2 bases respectively, with 12 bases between them. CDR3 length equals 15 residues. In DNA form, the CDR3 reads TGTGCCAGCTCACCACGCATCGGCCTCACCTACGAGCAGTACTTC. Amino acids: CASSPRIGLTYEQYF.

This clonotype has ten or more counts. An end of the junction differs from the germline gene, which may be a read error. The V call is TRBV19, the J call TRBJ2-1; 9 bases are a match to TRBD2. There are 14 residues in the CDR3. Germline CDR1 reads LNHDA; CDR2 reads SQIVND (reference sequence). The CDR3 loop is CASSSGSSYNEQFF. The CDR3 DNA reads as TGTGCCAGCAGTAGCGGGAGCTCCTACAATGAGCAGTTCTTC.

The genes are TRBV6-1 and TRBJ2-3; the D gene is possibly TRBD2 (5 bases). V was shortened by 6 bases and J by 2 bases, with 12 bases between the two germline ends. The germline V gene encodes CDR1 MNHNS and CDR2 SASEGT. CDR3 length equals 14 residues. The CDR3 bases are TGTGCCAGCAGGGACTTCCCCATCACAGATACGCAGTATTTT. Translating gives CASRDFPITDTQYF.

The rearrangement uses TRBV5-1 and TRBJ2-1, with 11 bases lining up with TRBD2. Germline CDR1 is SGHRS and CDR2 is YFSETQ. The CDR3 consists of 14 residues. The ends lost 4 bases at V and 6 bases at J; junction bases unmatched: 3. The CDR3 reads CASSGTSGPNEQFF. The CDR3 nucleotides read TGCGCCAGCAGCGGGACTAGCGGACCCAATGAGCAGTTCTTC.

This clonotype came up once. The chain is built from TRBV29-1 and TRBJ2-1, with a possible D match to TRBD2 (6 bases). The ends were cut back, 4 bases at V and 6 bases at J, with 16 bases in the middle. CDR3 size: 14 residues. Germline V gene lookup returns CDR1 SQVTM and CDR2 ANQGSEA. This CDR3 is CSVALVAVVNEQFF. In nucleotides, the CDR3 is TGCAGCGTTGCGTTGGTAGCGGTAGTCAATGAGCAGTTCTTC.

The chain recombines TRBV4-1 with TRBJ2-1, with 10 positions matching TRBD2. Looked up from germline, CDR1 is MGHRA and CDR2 is YSYEKL. The V segment lost 1 base and the J segment 7 bases; nucleotides outside the gene matches: 4. The CDR3 sequence is 15 residues long. CDR3 sequence (DNA): TGCGCCAGCAGCCAAGGAGCGGGGGGGGAGAATGAGCAGTTCTTC. Protein product: CASSQGAGGENEQFF.

The chain joins TRBV14 to TRBJ2-7; D remains ambiguous. CDR1 SGHDN and CDR2 FVKESK come from the germline V gene. This CDR3 region has 13 residues. Deletions cut 5 bases from V and 6 bases from J, with 14 bases between. CDR3 region: CASSIGRWVEQYF. The DNA for the CDR3 is TGTGCCAGCAGCATCGGGCGTTGGGTCGAGCAGTACTTC.

The genes are TRBV5-5 and TRBJ2-1; possibly TRBD2 for D (7 bases). CDR1 and CDR2 from the germline V gene are SGHKS and YYEKEE (reference sequence). CDR3 length: 13 residues. The V and J ends lost 6 bases and 8 bases respectively, with 15 bases between them. The DNA of the CDR3 is TGTGCCAGCACCAAAGGGGGGGTGGATGAGCAGTTCTTC. This codes for CASTKGGVDEQFF.

The CDR3 region is CASSVGLVTDTQYF. The CDR3 DNA follows: TGTGCCAGCAGCGTAGGACTCGTCACAGATACGCAGTATTTT. This sequence joins TRBV9 and TRBJ2-3; D unclear. The V end was cut by 0 bases, the J end by 2 bases, with 7 bases between. Per the germline V gene, CDR1 is SGDLS and CDR2 is YYNGEE. The CDR3 length is 14 residues.

The gene calls are TRBV6-2 or TRBV6-3 and TRBJ2-7; D remains ambiguous. Germline CDR1 is MNHEY and CDR2 is SVGEGT. V shed 0 bases and J shed 2 bases, with 14 bases lying between them. The CDR3 is 16 amino acids. CDR3 sequence reads: CASSYSQVGSPYEQYF. CDR3 coding DNA: TGTGCCAGCAGTTACTCTCAGGTGGGAAGTCCCTACGAGCAGTACTTC.

The V gene is TRBV4-1, the J gene TRBJ2-7, with D perhaps TRBD1 (6 bases). V was pared by 1 base and J by 0 bases, with 19 bases between. This CDR3 has 18 amino acids. The germline CDR1 and CDR2 sequences are MGHRA and YSYEKL. This chain's CDR3 is CASSQVSVGPGDSYEQYF. The CDR3 nucleotides read TGCGCCAGCAGCCAAGTTTCGGTGGGGCCAGGGGACTCCTACGAGCAGTACTTC.

In this sample, this clonotype turned up a few times. The CDR3 nucleotides are TGTGCAAGTCGCTTAGCCAATCCTACGAACACTGAAGCTTTCTTT. It codes for CASRLANPTNTEAFF. The chain combines TRBV12-2 with TRBJ1-1. TRBV12-2 is assigned pseudogene status. This CDR3 comprises 15 residues.

V is TRBV12-3 or TRBV12-4 and J is TRBJ1-2; D uncertain. This CDR3 contains 11 residues. Trimming pared 6 bases from V and 8 bases from J, leaving 10 bases between. Here the CDR3 DNA reads TGTGCCAGCAGACGACCTCCGGGCTACACCTTC. This gives the protein CASRRPPGYTF.

The chain joins TRBV19 to TRBJ1-1, with 11 bases matching TRBD1. The CDR3 is 14 amino acids. From germline, CDR1 is LNHDA and CDR2 SQIVND (reference sequence). Trimming at V came to 6 bases and at J to 5 bases, leaving 5 bases not matched to a gene. In DNA, the CDR3 is TGTGCCAGTAGACGGGGACAGGGGGGAACTGAAGCTTTCTTT. It translates to CASRRGQGGTEAFF.

V usage is TRBV5-1 and J usage is TRBJ2-7, with 10 bases aligning to TRBD1. This CDR3 comprises 14 residues. V shed 4 bases, J shed 5 bases, and the junction held 6 bases outside the gene matches. Germline loops: CDR1 SGHRS, CDR2 YFSETQ. In nucleotides, the CDR3 is TGCGCCAGCAGCGGCGGGACAGGGGTCCACGAGCAGTACTTC. This encodes CASSGGTGVHEQYF.

The V and J genes are TRBV27 and TRBJ2-1; 9 bases fit TRBD1. The CDR3 is 16 amino acids. The trim removed 4 bases at V and 6 bases at J, leaving 10 bases unmatched. Germline values: CDR1 MNHEY, CDR2 SMNVEV (reference sequence). CDR3 nucleotide sequence: TGTGCCAGCAGTTGGGGGACAGGGCGGGGAGTCAATGAGCAGTTCTTC. This sequence encodes CASSWGTGRGVNEQFF.

The chain combines TRBV5-5 with TRBJ2-1; TRBD1 agrees at 10 bases. Trimming cost V 3 bases and J 8 bases; bases outside gene matches: 23. The CDR3 length is 20 residues. Looked up from germline, CDR1 is SGHKS and CDR2 is YYEKEE (reference sequence). CDR3 residues: CASSSKVEVVWDRGQDEQFF. In nucleotides, the CDR3 is TGTGCCAGCAGCTCGAAGGTGGAGGTAGTGTGGGACAGGGGACAGGATGAGCAGTTCTTC.

The rearrangement uses TRBV27 and TRBJ2-2; no clear D. CDR1 MNHEY and CDR2 SMNVEV come from the germline V gene (reference sequence). V was pared by 2 bases and J by 5 bases, with 15 bases between. This CDR3 comprises 16 residues. The CDR3 nucleotides are TGTGCCAGCAGTTTAATCAGTGGAATAGAAACCGGGGAGCTGTTTTTT. Its protein is CASSLISGIETGELFF.

This sequence joins TRBV4-1 and TRBJ1-1, with 11 bases matching TRBD1. V was clipped by 1 base and J by 10 bases; unmatched bases: 5. The V gene's germline CDR1 is MGHRA and CDR2 YSYEKL. The CDR3 has 14 amino acids. The CDR3 region has the DNA TGCGCCAGCAGCCAAGCAGTCGGGACAGGGGGAGCTTTCTTT. Amino acid sequence: CASSQAVGTGGAFF.